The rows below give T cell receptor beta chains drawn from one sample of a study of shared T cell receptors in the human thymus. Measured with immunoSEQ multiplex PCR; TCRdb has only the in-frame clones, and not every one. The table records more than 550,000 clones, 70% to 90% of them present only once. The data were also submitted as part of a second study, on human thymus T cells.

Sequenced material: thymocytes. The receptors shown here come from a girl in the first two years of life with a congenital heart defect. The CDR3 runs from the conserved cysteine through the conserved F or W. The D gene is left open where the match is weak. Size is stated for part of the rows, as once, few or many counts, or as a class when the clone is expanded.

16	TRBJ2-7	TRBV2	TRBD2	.	TGTGCCAGCAGTTCCACGACTAGCGGGGGGCCCTACGAGCAGTACTTC	CASSSTTSGGPYEQYF
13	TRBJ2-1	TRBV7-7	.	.	TGTGCCAGCAGCTTAGACACCTACAATGAGCAGTTCTTC	CASSLDTYNEQFF
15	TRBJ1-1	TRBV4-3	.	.	TGCGCCAGCAGCCAAGGAGGCCACATGCACACTGAAGCTTTCTTT	CASSQGGHMHTEAFF
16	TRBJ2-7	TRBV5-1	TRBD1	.	TGCGCCAGCAGCTTGGGTTCCGGGACAGTTCCCTACGAGCAGTACTTC	CASSLGSGTVPYEQYF
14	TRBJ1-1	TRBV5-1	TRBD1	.	TGCGCCAGCAGCATTGACAGGGAGAACACTGAAGCTTTCTTT	CASSIDRENTEAFF
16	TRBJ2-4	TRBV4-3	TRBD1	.	TGCGCCAGCAGCCCGGCAGGAGGGACAGGGGAAAACATTCAGTACTTC	CASSPAGGTGENIQYF
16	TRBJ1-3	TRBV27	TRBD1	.	TGTGCCAGCAGTTCTGACAGGGCCCCCTCTGGAAACACCATATATTTT	CASSSDRAPSGNTIYF
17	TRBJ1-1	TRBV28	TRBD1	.	TGTGCCAGCAGTCTCACCCCCTGGACAGGGTTGAACACTGAAGCTTTCTTT	CASSLTPWTGLNTEAFF
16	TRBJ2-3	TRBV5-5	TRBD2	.	TGTGCCAGCAGCTTTACTAGCGGGGGGTTGACAGATACGCAGTATTTT	CASSFTSGGLTDTQYF
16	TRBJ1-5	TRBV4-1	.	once	TGCGCCAGCAGCCCTCAGTTACTAGGGAGCAATCAGCCCCAGCATTTT	CASSPQLLGSNQPQHF
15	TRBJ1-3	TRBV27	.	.	TGTGCCAGCAGTGAGACAGAAGGAAGTAGGAACACCATATATTTT	CASSETEGSRNTIYF
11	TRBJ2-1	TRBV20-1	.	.	TGCAGTGCTAGGGGCCGGGACTTTCAGTTCTTC	CSARGRDFQFF
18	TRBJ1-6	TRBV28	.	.	TGTGCCAGCAGCCTAAACTGGAGGGAGAGCTCCTATAATTCACCCCTCCACTTT	CASSLNWRESSYNSPLHF
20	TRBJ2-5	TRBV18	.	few	TGTGCCAGCTCACCAGTACAGGGTGGGATAGCCACCTTCGGGCAAGAGACCCAGTACTTC	CASSPVQGGIATFGQETQYF
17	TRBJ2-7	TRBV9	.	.	TGTGCCAGCAGCCCCCGATCTAGGGTGGCGGGCTCCTACGAGCAGTACTTC	CASSPRSRVAGSYEQYF
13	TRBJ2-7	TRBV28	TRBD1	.	TGTGCCAGCAGCCGGACAGGGGACTACGAGCAGTACTTC	CASSRTGDYEQYF